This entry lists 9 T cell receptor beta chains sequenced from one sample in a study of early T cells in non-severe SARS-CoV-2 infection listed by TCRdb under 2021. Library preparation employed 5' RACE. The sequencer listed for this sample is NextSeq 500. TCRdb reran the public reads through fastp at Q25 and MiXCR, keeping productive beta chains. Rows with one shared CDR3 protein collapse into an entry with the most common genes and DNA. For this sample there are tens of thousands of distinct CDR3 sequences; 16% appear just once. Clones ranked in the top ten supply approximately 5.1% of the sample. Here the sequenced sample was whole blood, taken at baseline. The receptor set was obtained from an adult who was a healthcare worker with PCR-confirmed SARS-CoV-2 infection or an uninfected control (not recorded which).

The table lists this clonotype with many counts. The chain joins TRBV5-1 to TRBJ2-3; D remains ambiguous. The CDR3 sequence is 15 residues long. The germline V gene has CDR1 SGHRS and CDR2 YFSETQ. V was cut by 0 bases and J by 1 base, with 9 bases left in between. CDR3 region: CASSLEESRTDTQYF. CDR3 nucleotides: TGCGCCAGCAGCTTGGAGGAATCCCGCACAGATACGCAGTATTTT.

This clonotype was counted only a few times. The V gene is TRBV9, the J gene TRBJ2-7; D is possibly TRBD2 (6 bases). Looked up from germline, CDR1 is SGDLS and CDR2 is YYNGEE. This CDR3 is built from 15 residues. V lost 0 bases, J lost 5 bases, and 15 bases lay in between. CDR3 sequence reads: CASSVAGGRKNEQYF. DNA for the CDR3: TGTGCCAGCAGCGTAGCGGGTGGGAGGAAGAACGAGCAGTACTTC. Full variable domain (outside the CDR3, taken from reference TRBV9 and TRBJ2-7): DSGVTQTPKHLITATGQRVTLRCSPRSGDLSVYWYQQSLDQGLQFLIQYYNGEERAKGNILERFSAQQFPDLHSELNLSSLELGDSALYFCASSVAGGRKNEQYFGPGTRLTVT.

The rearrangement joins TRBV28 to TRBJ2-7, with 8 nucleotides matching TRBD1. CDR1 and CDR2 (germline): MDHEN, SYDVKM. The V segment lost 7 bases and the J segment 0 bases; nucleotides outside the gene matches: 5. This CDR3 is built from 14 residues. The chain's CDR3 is CASTPGQASYEQYF. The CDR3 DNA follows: TGTGCCAGCACCCCGGGACAGGCCTCCTACGAGCAGTACTTC.

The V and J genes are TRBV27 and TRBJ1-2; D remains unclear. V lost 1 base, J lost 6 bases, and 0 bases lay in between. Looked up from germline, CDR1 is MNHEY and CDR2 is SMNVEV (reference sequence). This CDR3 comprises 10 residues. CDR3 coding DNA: TGTGCCAGCAGTTTATATGGCTACACCTTC. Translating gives CASSLYGYTF.

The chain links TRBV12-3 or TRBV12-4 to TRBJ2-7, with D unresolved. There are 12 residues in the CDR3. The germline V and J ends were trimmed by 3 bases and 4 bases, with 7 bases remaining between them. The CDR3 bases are TGTGCCAGCAGTTTTGGCAGTTACGAGCAGTACTTC. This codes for CASSFGSYEQYF.

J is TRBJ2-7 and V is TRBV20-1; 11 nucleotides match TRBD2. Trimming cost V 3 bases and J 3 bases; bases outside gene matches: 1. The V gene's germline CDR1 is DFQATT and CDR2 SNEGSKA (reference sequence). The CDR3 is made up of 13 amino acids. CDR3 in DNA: TGCAGTGCTAGGGGACTAGCGGACTACGAGCAGTACTTC. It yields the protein CSARGLADYEQYF.

CDR3 DNA sequence: TGTGCCAGTAAAACCGGACCGAACACCGGGGAGCTGTTTTTT. This encodes CASKTGPNTGELFF. The chain employs TRBV19 and TRBJ2-2; D gene uncertain. V was cut by 7 bases and J by 0 bases, with 9 bases left in between. From germline, CDR1 is LNHDA and CDR2 SQIVND (reference sequence). The CDR3 loop spans 14 amino acids. The variable domain in full, with the rest retrieved from reference TRBV19 and TRBJ2-2, is DGGITQSPKYLFRKEGQNVTLSCEQNLNHDAMYWYRQDPGQGLRLIYYSQIVNDFQKGDIAEGYSVSREKKESFPLTVTSAQKNPTAFYLCASKTGPNTGELFFGEGSRLTVL.

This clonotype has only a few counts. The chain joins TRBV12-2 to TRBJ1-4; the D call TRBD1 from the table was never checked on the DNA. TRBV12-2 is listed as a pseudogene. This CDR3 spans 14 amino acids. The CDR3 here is CASRLCRDCEKLFF. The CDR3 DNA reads TGTGCAAGTCGCTTATGCAGGGATTGTGAAAAACTGTTTTTT.

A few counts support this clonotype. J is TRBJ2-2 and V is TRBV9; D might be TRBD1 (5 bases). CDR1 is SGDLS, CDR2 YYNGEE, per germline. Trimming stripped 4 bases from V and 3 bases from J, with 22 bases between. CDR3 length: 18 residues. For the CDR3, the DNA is TGTGCCAGCAGCCCACCCCTAGGGGCCCCGGTGGACACCGGGGAGCTGTTTTTT. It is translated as CASSPPLGAPVDTGELFF.